The entry below describes one T cell receptor (beta chain). Antigen: not known. Germline V CDR1 and CDR2: KGHSH, LQKENI. Trimming took 2 bases from V and 2 from J; bases not matched to a gene: 7. This CDR3 contains 17 residues. This sample was taken from a study of cytomegalovirus exposure and HLA in healthy donors. Turning to the study itself: The Caucasian-associated ancestry cluster held roughly 81% of over 350 genotyped donors. Study results and limitations: With high specificity and sensitivity, the classifier reportedly diagnosed cytomegalovirus status.

PCR involved 60 Vbeta and 13 Jbeta primers. Method: immunoSEQ multiplex PCR; TCRdb's copy keeps in-frame clones and lacks some. The table shows over 130,000 clones, with 61% occurring only once. Unrecorded immune exposures were likely, despite nominal health at sampling. Sequenced sample: PBMCs. The chain combines TRBV18 with TRBJ1-3; TRBD1 agrees at 9 bases. The TCR originated in a male donor in good health and CMV-seronegative. CDR3: CASSPTGQGRTGNTIYF. The CDR3 DNA is TGTGCCAGCTCACCAACGGGACAGGGTCGTACTGGAAACACCATATATTTT. Using reference TRBV18 and TRBJ1-3 for the parts outside the CDR3, the full variable domain is NAGVMQNPRHLVRRRGQEARLRCSPMKGHSHVYWYRQLPEEGLKFMVYLQKENIIDESGMPKERFSAEFPKEGPSILRIQQVVRGDSAAYFCASSPTGQGRTGNTIYFGEGSWLTVV.